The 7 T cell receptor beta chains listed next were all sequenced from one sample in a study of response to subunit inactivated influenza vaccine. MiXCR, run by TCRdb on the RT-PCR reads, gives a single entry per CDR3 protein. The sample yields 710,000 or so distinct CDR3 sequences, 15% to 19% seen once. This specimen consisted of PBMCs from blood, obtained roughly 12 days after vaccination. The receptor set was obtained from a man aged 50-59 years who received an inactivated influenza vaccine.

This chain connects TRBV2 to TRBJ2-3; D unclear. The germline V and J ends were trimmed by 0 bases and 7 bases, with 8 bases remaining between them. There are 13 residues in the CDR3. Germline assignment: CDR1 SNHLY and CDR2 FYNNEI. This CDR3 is CASSEAPLHTQYF. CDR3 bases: TGTGCCAGCAGTGAAGCGCCTCTACATACGCAGTATTTT.

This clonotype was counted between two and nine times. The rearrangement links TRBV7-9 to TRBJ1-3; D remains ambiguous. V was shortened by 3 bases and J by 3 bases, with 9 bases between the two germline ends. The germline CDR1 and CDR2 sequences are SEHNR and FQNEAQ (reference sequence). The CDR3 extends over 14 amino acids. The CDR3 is CASSFTQIGNTIYF. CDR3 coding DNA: TGTGCCAGCAGCTTCACCCAGATTGGAAACACCATATATTTT.

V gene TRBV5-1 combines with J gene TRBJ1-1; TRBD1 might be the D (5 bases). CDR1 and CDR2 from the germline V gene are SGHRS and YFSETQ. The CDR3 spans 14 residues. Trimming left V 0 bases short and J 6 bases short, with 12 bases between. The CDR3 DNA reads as TGCGCCAGCAGCTTGGATGCAGGGAGCGCTGAAGCTTTCTTT. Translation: CASSLDAGSAEAFF.

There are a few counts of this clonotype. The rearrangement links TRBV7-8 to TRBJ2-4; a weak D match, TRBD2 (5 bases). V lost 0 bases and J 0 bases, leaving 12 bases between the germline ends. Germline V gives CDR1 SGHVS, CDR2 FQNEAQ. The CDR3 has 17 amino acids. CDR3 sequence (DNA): TGTGCCAGCAGCTTAGCTTCGAGCGGTTTAGCCAAAAACATTCAGTACTTC. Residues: CASSLASSGLAKNIQYF.

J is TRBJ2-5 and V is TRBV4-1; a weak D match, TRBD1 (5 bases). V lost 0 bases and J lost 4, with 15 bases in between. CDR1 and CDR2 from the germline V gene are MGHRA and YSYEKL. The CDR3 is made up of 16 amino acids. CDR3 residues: CASSQDGRARRETQYF. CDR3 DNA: TGCGCCAGCAGCCAAGATGGCAGGGCGAGAAGAGAGACCCAGTACTTC.

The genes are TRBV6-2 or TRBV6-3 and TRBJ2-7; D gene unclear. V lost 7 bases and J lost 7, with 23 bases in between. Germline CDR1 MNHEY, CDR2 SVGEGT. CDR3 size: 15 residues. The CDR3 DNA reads TGTGCCAGCACTTTAGACGGAGCCCGGTTGCAGGAGCAGTACTTC. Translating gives CASTLDGARLQEQYF.

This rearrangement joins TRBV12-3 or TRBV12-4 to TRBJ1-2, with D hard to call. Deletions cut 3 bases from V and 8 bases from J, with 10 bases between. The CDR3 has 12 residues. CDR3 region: CASSFPGHGYTF. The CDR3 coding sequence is TGTGCCAGCAGTTTTCCGGGTCACGGCTACACCTTC.